Sequencing of this T cell receptor (beta chain) was carried out in a study of blood T cell repertoires in COVID-19. Study at large: Nucleic acid was either cDNA or gDNA, and it came from T cells, B-cell-depleted T cells, or PBMCs.

Clones were sequenced by immunoSEQ multiplex PCR, and TCRdb holds only the in-frame ones, with some missing. The repertoire holds a few hundred thousand clones, with around 83% as singletons. The CDR3 consists of 15 residues. Losses at the gene ends were 3 bases for V and 7 bases for J; bases not matched to a gene: 11. The V gene's germline CDR1 is KGHSH and CDR2 LQKENI. Sequencing was performed on peripheral blood. The chain combines TRBV18 with TRBJ1-2; 7 positions agree with TRBD1. The sequence derives from a man in his fifties or sixties with active or convalescent COVID-19. The CDR3 region has the DNA TGTGCCAGCTCACCGCCGGACAGGCAGAGTGGTGGCTACACCTTC. Amino acids: CASSPPDRQSGGYTF.